Reported below is one T cell receptor (beta chain). Its specificity is unknown. The data derive from a study of T cells in tumors after PD-1 blockade. Turning to the study itself: Patients received pembrolizumab 200 mg every 3 weeks or cemiplimab 350 mg every 2 weeks. Daily vismodegib 150 mg continued in a subset of anti-PD-1-treated patients. The study, taken as a whole, reports: Peripheral recruitment is suggested, as some novel exhausted tumor clones were in pre-treatment blood.

Trimming at V came to 5 bases and at J to 5 bases, leaving 11 bases not matched to a gene. From germline, CDR1 is WNHNN and CDR2 SYGVQD (reference sequence). The CDR3 consists of 17 residues. Template: tumor biopsy or peripheral blood genomic DNA, roughly 550-6,500 ng per sample. The repertoire was sequenced with immunoSEQ multiplex PCR; TCRdb's copy has only in-frame clones and lacks some. The repertoire holds some 20,000 clones, with approximately 81% as singletons. This rearrangement joins TRBV10-1 to TRBJ2-1; 11 nucleotides match TRBD2. Sequencing was performed on PBMCs, taken after anti-PD-1 therapy. This clonotype was obtained from a human donor with advanced basal cell or squamous cell carcinoma (not recorded which). CDR3: CASSFSRGLAVNNEQFF. CDR3 in DNA: TGCGCCAGCAGTTTTAGCCGGGGACTAGCGGTGAACAATGAGCAGTTCTTC.